This T cell receptor (beta chain) is from a study of CD8 T cells in ankylosing spondylitis. This CDR3 spans 13 amino acids. Germline CDR1 SGHTA, CDR2 FQGNSA. V was shortened by 2 bases and J by 6 bases, with 10 bases between the two germline ends. This clonotype was recorded many times. Its antigen remains unknown. Overall study findings and caveats: Relatively scarce in peripheral blood, disease-linked clones were CD8+. Made up of eight highly homologous variants, a TCR beta motif appeared characteristic of ankylosing spondylitis blood.

Researchers built TCR beta libraries using quantitative 5'-RACE with molecular barcodes. A single record per CDR3 protein comes from TCRdb applying MiXCR to the 5' RACE reads. The sample records fewer than 550,000 distinct CDR3 sequences, 5.3% being singletons. V gene TRBV7-2 combines with J gene TRBJ1-2; unclear D gene. The source of this sequence is a male donor with ankylosing spondylitis. The sample taken for sequencing was blood, either unsorted or a sorted T cell fraction (not recorded which). The CDR3 bases are TGTGCCAGCAGCTTACTACGTCCCGATGGCTACACCTTC. Its translation is CASSLLRPDGYTF.